The 23 T cell receptor beta chains given below trace back to one sample, sequenced in a study of T cell changes during pregnancy in multiple sclerosis. Here immunoSEQ multiplex PCR was the method, and the copy in TCRdb shows in-frame clones only, minus some. The sample lists 70,000 or so clones; roughly 91% were seen once. This specimen consisted of CD4+ T cells from peripheral blood mononuclear cells, obtained after pregnancy. The receptors shown here come from a female donor with multiple sclerosis, enrolled in a pregnancy study.

This chain links TRBV9 with TRBJ2-6; D may be TRBD1 (6 bases). Germline V CDR1 and CDR2: SGDLS, YYNGEE. The V end was cut by 2 bases, the J end by 0 bases, with 12 bases between. The CDR3 runs 17 residues. Here the CDR3 DNA reads TGTGCCAGCAGCGTGGGACACCGAAACTCTGGGGCCAACGTCCTGACTTTC. Translating it yields CASSVGHRNSGANVLTF.

This chain joins TRBV5-1 and TRBJ2-7; TRBD1 agrees at 7 bases. V dropped 1 base and J dropped 0; count of bases not matched to a gene: 1. Germline V lookup: CDR1 SGHRS, CDR2 YFSETQ. This CDR3 has 14 residues. The CDR3 spells CASSLQGDSYEQYF. The CDR3 DNA is TGCGCCAGCAGCTTGCAGGGGGACTCCTACGAGCAGTACTTC.

This sequence joins TRBV7-3 and TRBJ2-1; tentative D call: TRBD1 (6 bases). Germline assignment: CDR1 SGHTA and CDR2 FQGTGA. This CDR3 is 14 amino acids long. V lost 1 base, J lost 5 bases, and 9 bases lay in between. In DNA, the CDR3 is TGTGCCAGCAGCTTAAGAAGGGGGAACAATGAGCAGTTCTTC. Translation: CASSLRRGNNEQFF.

The chain joins TRBV13 to TRBJ1-1; D perhaps matches TRBD1 (6 bases). Germline CDR1 reads PRHDT; CDR2 reads FYEKMQ (reference sequence). This CDR3 contains 13 residues. Trimming shortened V by 5 bases and J by 1 base, and 8 bases separated the two germline ends. The CDR3 is CASSRGQNTEAFF. The CDR3 bases are TGTGCCAGCAGCCGGGGACAGAACACTGAAGCTTTCTTT.

The chain carries TRBV29-1 and TRBJ2-2; D is possibly TRBD2 (6 bases). Trimming cost V 1 base and J 5 bases, with 14 bases left between them. CDR3 length equals 15 residues. CDR1 is SQVTM and CDR2 is ANQGSEA in the germline V gene. The CDR3 DNA is TGCAGCGTTGAAGGTTGGGCAGGGAGGACCGGGGAGCTGTTTTTT. This translates into CSVEGWAGRTGELFF.

The chain couples TRBV28 to TRBJ2-7; D remains unclear. V lost 3 bases and J lost 0, with 12 bases in between. Germline V gene sequence: CDR1 MDHEN, CDR2 SYDVKM. This CDR3 has 15 residues. CDR3 in amino acids: CASSFDGQTSYEQYF. CDR3 DNA sequence: TGTGCCAGCAGTTTCGATGGGCAGACCTCCTACGAGCAGTACTTC.

This chain links TRBV11-3 with TRBJ2-1; no definite D call. The CDR3 consists of 15 residues. V lost 5 bases to trimming and J lost 0 bases, with 11 bases between them. Germline CDR1 SGHNT, CDR2 YENEEA. CDR3 residues: CASSPLLSSYNEQFF. The CDR3 DNA reads TGTGCCAGCAGCCCCCTACTAAGCTCCTACAATGAGCAGTTCTTC.

The chain uses TRBV11-2 and TRBJ1-1, with 8 bases identical to TRBD1. The V and J ends lost 2 bases and 1 base, in that order; junction bases with no gene match: 0. Germline V gene lookup returns CDR1 SGHAT and CDR2 FQNNGV. The CDR3 is made up of 14 amino acids. The CDR3 nucleotides are TGTGCCAGCAGCTTAACAGGGGGGAACACTGAAGCTTTCTTT. It codes for CASSLTGGNTEAFF.

The chain joins TRBV7-8 to TRBJ1-5, with D uncertain. Trimming stripped 0 bases from V and 0 bases from J, with 6 bases between. Germline CDR1 SGHVS, CDR2 FQNEAQ. CDR3 length: 15 residues. This CDR3 is CASSLARVSNQPQHF. The CDR3 DNA sequence: TGTGCCAGCAGCTTAGCCCGCGTTAGCAATCAGCCCCAGCATTTT.

The V gene is TRBV18, the J gene TRBJ1-1; 10 nucleotides agree with TRBD1. The CDR3 sequence is 14 residues long. CDR1 KGHSH and CDR2 LQKENI come from the germline V gene. The V gene end was trimmed by 3 bases and the J gene end by 11 bases; junction bases not matched to a gene: 9. CDR3 protein: CASSPGTGETQAFF. The DNA for the CDR3 is TGTGCCAGCTCACCTGGGACAGGGGAAACACAGGCTTTCTTT.

This sequence joins TRBV6-6 and TRBJ2-7, with D possibly being TRBD1 (5 bases). The CDR3 is 13 residues long. In germline, CDR1 is MNHNY, CDR2 SVGAGI (reference sequence). Trimming took off 2 bases at V and 2 bases at J, with 7 bases between the two ends. This CDR3 reads CASSYDRAYEQYF. CDR3 coding DNA: TGTGCCAGCAGTTACGACAGAGCCTACGAGCAGTACTTC.

V usage is TRBV10-3 and J usage is TRBJ1-2, with D unclear. The CDR3 is 14 amino acids. Germline lookup yields CDR1 ENHRY and CDR2 SYGVKD. Trimming took 2 bases from V and 3 from J, leaving 10 bases between them. CDR3 sequence (DNA): TGTGCCATCAGTGAGACAGCCGGGGACTATGGCTACACCTTC. Amino acid sequence: CAISETAGDYGYTF.

CDR3 in amino acids: CASSSFDSRNQPQHF. The DNA of the CDR3 is TGTGCCAGTAGCTCTTTCGACAGTCGCAATCAGCCCCAGCATTTT. The chain combines TRBV19 with TRBJ1-5; a weak D match, TRBD1 (5 bases). V dropped 6 bases and J dropped 2 bases, with 14 bases sitting between them. The CDR3 has 15 residues. Germline lookup yields CDR1 LNHDA and CDR2 SQIVND (reference sequence).

The V and J genes are TRBV6-1 and TRBJ1-2; TRBD1 agrees at 7 bases. Germline-derived CDR1 and CDR2 are MNHNS and SASEGT. V lost 5 bases and J lost 0; bases outside the gene matches: 3. CDR3 size: 14 residues. The DNA for the CDR3 is TGTGCCAGCAGTAACAGGGGAGCTAACTATGGCTACACCTTC. The encoded protein is CASSNRGANYGYTF.

The chain is built from TRBV14 and TRBJ2-3, with D unclear. Germline V gives CDR1 SGHDN, CDR2 FVKESK. The CDR3 has 14 amino acids. V was trimmed by 0 bases and J by 6 bases, leaving 10 bases between them. CDR3 sequence (DNA): TGTGCCAGCAGCCAAGACCCCCGACTGGATACGCAGTATTTT. Translation: CASSQDPRLDTQYF.

The V and J genes are TRBV5-6 and TRBJ1-3; TRBD1 matches at 7 bases. This CDR3 comprises 14 residues. Germline V gene data show CDR1 as SGHDT and CDR2 as YYEEEE. The V and J ends lost 2 bases and 8 bases, in that order; junction bases with no gene match: 7. CDR3 loop: CASSLGDRGDTIYF. CDR3 DNA sequence: TGTGCCAGCAGCTTAGGGGACAGAGGGGACACCATATATTTT.

The genes are TRBV19 and TRBJ2-1, with 8 bases identical to TRBD2. J lost 8 bases, V lost 3 bases, and 9 bases had no gene match. The CDR3 has 15 amino acids. Germline CDR1 reads LNHDA; CDR2 reads SQIVND (reference sequence). The CDR3 DNA follows: TGTGCCAGTAGTATTTTAGGACTAGCTAATGATGAGCAGTTCTTC. Translation gives CASSILGLANDEQFF.

This clone appeared once. CDR3 nucleotide sequence: TGTGCCAGCAGTCGGACTAGCGGGGTCGAAGAGACCCAGTACTTC. Amino acids: CASSRTSGVEETQYF. This rearrangement joins TRBV7-2 to TRBJ2-5, with 12 bases identical to TRBD2. In germline, CDR1 is SGHTA, CDR2 FQGNSA. There are 15 residues in the CDR3. V shed 6 bases and J 3 bases; nucleotides not matched to a gene: 5.

The chain has TRBV27 and TRBJ2-2; tentative D call: TRBD2 (5 bases). The V gene's germline CDR1 is MNHEY and CDR2 SMNVEV (reference sequence). The CDR3 sequence is 13 residues long. V lost 3 bases and J lost 5, with 7 bases in between. CDR3 coding DNA: TGTGCCAGCAGTTTTCCGGGGACCGGGGAGCTGTTTTTT. Protein sequence: CASSFPGTGELFF.

The V call is TRBV29-1, the J call TRBJ2-3, with a possible D match to TRBD1 (5 bases). V was clipped by 6 bases and J by 0 bases, with 19 bases between them. CDR3 length equals 16 residues. The V gene's germline CDR1 is SQVTM and CDR2 ANQGSEA. This CDR3 is CSVRLGASISTDTQYF. In DNA form, the CDR3 reads TGCAGCGTCCGCCTTGGGGCTAGTATAAGCACAGATACGCAGTATTTT.

A note on this clone: An end of the junction does not agree with germline; a read error may underlie this. The chain is built from TRBV28 and TRBJ1-5; a weak D match, TRBD1 (6 bases). Germline V gene data show CDR1 as MDHEN and CDR2 as SYDVKM. CDR3 length: 17 amino acids. The CDR3 reads CASSLWGTGLGNQPQHF. The CDR3 DNA is TGTGCCAGCAGTCTATGGGGTACAGGGTTGGGCAATCAGCCCCAGCATTTT.

This chain connects TRBV5-4 to TRBJ2-3, with 7 bases fitting TRBD1. The CDR3 spans 14 residues. The germline V gene has CDR1 SGHNT and CDR2 YYREEE (reference sequence). J gave up 7 bases and V 4 bases, and 9 bases lay outside the gene matches. CDR3 DNA: TGTGCCAGCAGCCAGCCCGGGACAGCGAATACGCAGTATTTT. Residues: CASSQPGTANTQYF.

The genes are TRBV21-1 and TRBJ2-1; TRBD2 is taken as the D call from the table, unchecked against the DNA. TRBV21-1 is reported as a pseudogene. This CDR3 contains 15 residues. CDR3 DNA: TGTGCCAGCAGCAATGTTGTCCCGGCGGAGAATGAGCAGTTCTTC. This encodes CASSNVVPAENEQFF.